These 13 T cell receptor beta chains were all obtained from the same sample, sequenced in a study of T cells in Graves' hyperthyroidism and ophthalmopathy. The source material, RNA transcripts, was used to amplify TCR beta CDR3 regions. The TCR CDR3 was amplified in a first-round RT-PCR using the HTBI primer set. MiXCR was run by TCRdb on the multiplex PCR reads, yielding one entry per CDR3 protein. This table holds more than 300,000 distinct CDR3 sequences, 17% found once. The sample taken for sequencing was blood. The receptors derive from a woman in her 30s with Graves' hyperthyroidism that later progressed to Graves' ophthalmopathy.

V gene TRBV12-3 or TRBV12-4 combines with J gene TRBJ1-1; perhaps TRBD1 as D (6 bases). The CDR3 has 14 residues. Trimming took off 4 bases at V and 2 bases at J, with 11 bases between the two ends. CDR3 bases: TGTGCCAGCAGTTCTGCGGACAGCAACACTGAAGCTTTCTTT. This encodes CASSSADSNTEAFF.

J is TRBJ1-5 and V is TRBV6-1, with D tentatively TRBD1 (5 bases). This CDR3 is 13 amino acids long. The V end was cut by 7 bases, the J end by 9 bases, with 16 bases between. Germline values: CDR1 MNHNS, CDR2 SASEGT. The CDR3 loop is CASNDPGRPPQHF. The CDR3 DNA reads TGTGCCAGCAACGATCCAGGGAGGCCGCCCCAGCATTTT.

This clonotype showed up many times. As DNA, the CDR3 is TGTGCCAGCACCCAAAGGGGAATGCCACCCTACGAGCAGTACTTC. As protein: CASTQRGMPPYEQYF. The chain is built from TRBV28 and TRBJ2-7; possible D gene TRBD1, 5 bases. This CDR3 is 15 amino acids long. In germline, CDR1 is MDHEN, CDR2 SYDVKM. Trimming stripped 7 bases from V and 2 bases from J, with 18 bases between.

This clonotype was seen repeatedly, ten times or more. The chain has TRBV12-3 or TRBV12-4 and TRBJ1-3; no clear D gene. The CDR3 spans 14 residues. Between the trimmed V and J ends, which lost 6 bases and 0 bases, there was a span of 9 bases. The CDR3 bases are TGTGCCAGCAGATTGGGGATCTCTGGAAACACCATATATTTT. It codes for CASRLGISGNTIYF.

In this sample, this clonotype turned up many times. The chain has TRBV25-1 and TRBJ2-5, with TRBD1 identical over 7 bases. V dropped 2 bases and J dropped 1; count of bases not matched to a gene: 7. Germline V lookup: CDR1 MGHDK, CDR2 SYGVNS. CDR3 length: 16 residues. CDR3 amino acids: CASSEPQQGSQETQYF. The DNA of the CDR3 is TGTGCCAGCAGTGAACCCCAACAGGGGAGCCAAGAGACCCAGTACTTC.

This clonotype was detected many times. The V call is TRBV29-1, the J call TRBJ1-2; D not resolved. The CDR3 runs to 12 residues. The germline V gene encodes CDR1 SQVTM and CDR2 ANQGSEA. V lost 3 bases, J lost 7 bases, and 12 bases lay in between. CDR3 coding DNA: TGCAGCGTTGAGAGTCAGGACGGTGGCTACACCTTC. This translates into CSVESQDGGYTF.

The chain joins TRBV20-1 to TRBJ2-3, with D hard to call. V was trimmed by 3 bases and J by 6 bases, leaving 13 bases between them. This CDR3 is 13 amino acids long. Germline loops: CDR1 DFQATT, CDR2 SNEGSKA (reference sequence). CDR3 sequence reads: CSASDRVRDTQYF. The CDR3 DNA follows: TGCAGTGCTAGCGACCGGGTTCGTGATACGCAGTATTTT.

This clonotype was seen many times. This chain joins TRBV5-1 and TRBJ2-3; the match to TRBD2 covers 7 bases. In germline, CDR1 is SGHRS, CDR2 YFSETQ. V lost 8 bases to trimming and J lost 2 bases; unmatched junction nucleotides: 11. The CDR3 has 15 amino acids. The CDR3: CASQWRGINTDTQYF. CDR3 in DNA: TGCGCCAGTCAGTGGCGGGGGATTAACACAGATACGCAGTATTTT.

The chain employs TRBV3-1 and TRBJ2-6; D perhaps matches TRBD1 (5 bases). This CDR3 region has 17 residues. V was cut by 0 bases and J by 2 bases, with 11 bases left in between. Germline V gene data show CDR1 as LGHDT and CDR2 as YNNKEL (reference sequence). The CDR3 loop reads CASSQDRVIAGANVLTF. CDR3 nucleotide sequence: TGTGCCAGCAGCCAAGACAGGGTGATAGCTGGGGCCAACGTCCTGACTTTC.

Ten or more counts support this clonotype. V usage is TRBV20-1 and J usage is TRBJ1-6; D is uncertain. The germline V and J ends were trimmed by 5 bases and 3 bases, with 14 bases remaining between them. Germline V lookup: CDR1 DFQATT, CDR2 SNEGSKA (reference sequence). The CDR3 covers 15 residues. Here the CDR3 reads CSAWIAADYNSPLHF. DNA of the CDR3: TGCAGTGCTTGGATCGCGGCAGACTATAATTCACCCCTCCACTTT.

To note about this clonotype: A much larger clone is a single base away; this may be a read error. The chain links TRBV5-1 to TRBJ2-1; D may correspond to TRBD1 or TRBD2 (5 bases each). The CDR3 extends over 12 amino acids. V was clipped by 6 bases and J by 9 bases, with 13 bases between them. CDR1 is SGHRS and CDR2 is YFSETQ in the germline V gene. The CDR3 DNA follows: TGCGCCAGCACCCCGAGGGGTAGTGAGCAGTTCTTC. This codes for CASTPRGSEQFF. Combining the CDR3 with reference TRBV5-1 and TRBJ2-1 gives the whole variable domain KAGVTQTPRYLIKTRGQQVTLSCSPISGHRSVSWYQQTPGQGLQFLFEYFSETQRNKGNFPGRFSGRQFSNSRSEMNVSTLELGDSALYLCASTPRGSEQFFGPGTRLTVL.

At least ten counts were recorded for this clonotype. The chain is built from TRBV11-2 and TRBJ2-7; D may be TRBD1 or TRBD2 (5 bases each). CDR1 is SGHAT and CDR2 is FQNNGV in the germline V gene. This CDR3 contains 15 residues. V was trimmed by 1 base and J by 0 bases, leaving 10 bases between them. The CDR3 region is CASSLVGASSYEQYF. CDR3 DNA: TGTGCCAGCAGCTTAGTCGGGGCGTCCTCCTACGAGCAGTACTTC.

This clonotype came up many times. The chain links TRBV5-1 to TRBJ1-1, with D tentatively TRBD1 (5 bases). The V end lost 0 bases, the J end lost 1 base, and 19 bases lay between the germline ends. The CDR3 consists of 18 residues. Germline V CDR1 and CDR2: SGHRS, YFSETQ. CDR3: CASSLVYRDPLWNTEAFF. The CDR3 DNA reads TGCGCCAGCAGCTTGGTATATCGGGACCCCCTCTGGAACACTGAAGCTTTCTTT.